This TCR beta chain was sequenced in a study of blood T cell repertoires in COVID-19. This clone was picked up one time. The CDR3 totals 13 residues. V was clipped by 5 bases and J by 3 bases, with 10 bases between them. Looked up from germline, CDR1 is LNHNV and CDR2 is YYDKDF (reference sequence). Profiled with immunoSEQ multiplex PCR; TCRdb holds only in-frame clones, not every one. Found here are 200,000 to 250,000 clones, roughly 84% of them singletons; the top ten hold 6.8%. Material for sequencing was PBMCs or T cells enriched from blood (not recorded which). The rearrangement uses TRBV15 and TRBJ2-5; no clear D gene. The origin of this receptor is a woman aged 40 to 50 who had recovered from COVID-19. This CDR3 reads CATSGGLEETQYF. CDR3 nucleotide sequence: TGTGCCACCAGCGGTGGGCTGGAAGAGACCCAGTACTTC.